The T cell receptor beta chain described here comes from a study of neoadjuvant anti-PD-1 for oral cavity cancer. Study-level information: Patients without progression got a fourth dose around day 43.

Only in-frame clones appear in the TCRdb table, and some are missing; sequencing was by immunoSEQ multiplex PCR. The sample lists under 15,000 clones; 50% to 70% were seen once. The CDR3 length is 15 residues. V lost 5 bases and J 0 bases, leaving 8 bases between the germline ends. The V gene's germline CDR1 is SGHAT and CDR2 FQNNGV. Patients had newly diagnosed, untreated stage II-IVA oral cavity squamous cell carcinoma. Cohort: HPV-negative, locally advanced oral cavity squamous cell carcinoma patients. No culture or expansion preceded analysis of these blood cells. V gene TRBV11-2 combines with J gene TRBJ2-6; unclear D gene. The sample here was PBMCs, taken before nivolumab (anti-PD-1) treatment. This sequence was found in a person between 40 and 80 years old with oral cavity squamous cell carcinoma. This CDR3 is CASSHAFSGANVLTF. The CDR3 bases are TGTGCCAGCAGCCACGCCTTCTCTGGGGCCAACGTCCTGACTTTC.